This TCR beta chain was obtained from a study of response to subunit inactivated influenza vaccine. TCRdb redid the calling of the RT-PCR reads with MiXCR, one entry per CDR3 protein. The table lists approximately 570,000 distinct CDR3 sequences, less than 8% of them singletons. At least ten counts were recorded for this clonotype. Sequenced material: PBMCs from blood, taken approximately 25 months after vaccination. This TCR was sampled from a man aged 50-75 years who received an inactivated influenza vaccine.

The CDR3 spells CASSFSGGSTDTQYF. CDR3 DNA sequence: TGCGCCAGCAGCTTCTCAGGGGGCAGCACAGATACGCAGTATTTT. The rearrangement joins TRBV5-1 to TRBJ2-3; 8 bases match TRBD1. This CDR3 spans 15 amino acids. The V gene end was trimmed by 2 bases and the J gene end by 0 bases; junction bases not matched to a gene: 2. Germline values: CDR1 SGHRS, CDR2 YFSETQ. Full variable domain (rest looked up from reference TRBV5-1 and TRBJ2-3): KAGVTQTPRYLIKTRGQQVTLSCSPISGHRSVSWYQQTPGQGLQFLFEYFSETQRNKGNFPGRFSGRQFSNSRSEMNVSTLELGDSALYLCASSFSGGSTDTQYFGPGTRLTVL.